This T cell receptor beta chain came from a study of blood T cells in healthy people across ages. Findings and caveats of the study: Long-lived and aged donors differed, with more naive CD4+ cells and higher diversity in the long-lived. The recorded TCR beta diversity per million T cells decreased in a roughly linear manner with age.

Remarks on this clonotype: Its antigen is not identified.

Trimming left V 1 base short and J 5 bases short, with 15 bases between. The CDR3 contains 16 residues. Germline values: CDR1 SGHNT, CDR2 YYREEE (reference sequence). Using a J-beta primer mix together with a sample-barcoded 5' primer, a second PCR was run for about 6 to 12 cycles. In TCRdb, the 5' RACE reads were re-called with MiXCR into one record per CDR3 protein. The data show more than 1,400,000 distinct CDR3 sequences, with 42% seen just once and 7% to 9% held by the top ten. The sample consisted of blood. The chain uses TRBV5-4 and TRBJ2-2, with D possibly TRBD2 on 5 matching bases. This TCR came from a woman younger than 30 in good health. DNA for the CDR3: TGTGCCAGCAGCTTGCTTCCGGGATCCGGGACCGGGGAGCTGTTTTTT. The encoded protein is CASSLLPGSGTGELFF.